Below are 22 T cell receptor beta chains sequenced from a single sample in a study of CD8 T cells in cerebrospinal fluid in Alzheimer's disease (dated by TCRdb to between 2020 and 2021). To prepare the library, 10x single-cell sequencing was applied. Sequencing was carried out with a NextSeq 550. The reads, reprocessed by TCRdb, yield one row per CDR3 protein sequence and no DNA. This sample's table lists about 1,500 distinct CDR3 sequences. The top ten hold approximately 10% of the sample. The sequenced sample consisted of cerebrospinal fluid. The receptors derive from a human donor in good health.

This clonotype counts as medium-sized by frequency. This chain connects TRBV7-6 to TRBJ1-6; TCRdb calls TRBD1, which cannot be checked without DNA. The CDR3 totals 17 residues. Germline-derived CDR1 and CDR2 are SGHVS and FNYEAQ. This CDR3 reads CASSLQDRPTGNSPLHF.

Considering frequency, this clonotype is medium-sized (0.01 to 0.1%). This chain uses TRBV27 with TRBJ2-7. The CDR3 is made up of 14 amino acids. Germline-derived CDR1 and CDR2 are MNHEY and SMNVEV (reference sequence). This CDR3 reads CASSLRGSGYEQYF.

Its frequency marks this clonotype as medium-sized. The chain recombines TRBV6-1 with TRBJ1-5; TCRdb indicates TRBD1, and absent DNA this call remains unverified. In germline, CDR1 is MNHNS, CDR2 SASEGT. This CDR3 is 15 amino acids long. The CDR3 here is CASSASGQGSQPQHF.

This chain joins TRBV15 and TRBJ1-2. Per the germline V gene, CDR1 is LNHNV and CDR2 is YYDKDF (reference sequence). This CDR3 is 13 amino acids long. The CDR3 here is CATSRGGDYGYTF.

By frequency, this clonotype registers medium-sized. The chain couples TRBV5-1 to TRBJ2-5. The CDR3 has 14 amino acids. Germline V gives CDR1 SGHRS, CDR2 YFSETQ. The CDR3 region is CASSLSNGQETQYF. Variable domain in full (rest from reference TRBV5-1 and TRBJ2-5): KAGVTQTPRYLIKTRGQQVTLSCSPISGHRSVSWYQQTPGQGLQFLFEYFSETQRNKGNFPGRFSGRQFSNSRSEMNVSTLELGDSALYLCASSLSNGQETQYFGPGTRLLVL.

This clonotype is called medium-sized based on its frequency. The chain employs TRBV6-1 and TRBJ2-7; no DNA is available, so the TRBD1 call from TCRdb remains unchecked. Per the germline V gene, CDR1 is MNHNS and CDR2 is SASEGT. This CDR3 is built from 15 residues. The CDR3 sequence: CASSATPTLPYEQYF.

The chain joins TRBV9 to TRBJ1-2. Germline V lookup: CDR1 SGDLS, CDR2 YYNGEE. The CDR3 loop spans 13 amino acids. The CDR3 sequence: CASSADLVYGYTF.

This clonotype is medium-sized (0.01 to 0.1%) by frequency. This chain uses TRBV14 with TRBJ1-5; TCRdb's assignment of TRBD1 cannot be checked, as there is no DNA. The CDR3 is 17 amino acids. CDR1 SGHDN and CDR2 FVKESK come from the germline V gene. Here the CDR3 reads CASSQENRDRGNQPQHF.

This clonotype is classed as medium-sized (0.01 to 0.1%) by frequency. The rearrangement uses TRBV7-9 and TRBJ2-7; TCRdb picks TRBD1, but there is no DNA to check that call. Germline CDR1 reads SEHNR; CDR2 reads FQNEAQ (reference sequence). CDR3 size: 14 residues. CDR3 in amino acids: CASSSPGTGLEQYF.

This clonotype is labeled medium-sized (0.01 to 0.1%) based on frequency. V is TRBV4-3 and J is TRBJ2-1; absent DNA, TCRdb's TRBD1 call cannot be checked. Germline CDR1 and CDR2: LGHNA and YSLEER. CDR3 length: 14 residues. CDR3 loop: CASGEETGANEQFF.

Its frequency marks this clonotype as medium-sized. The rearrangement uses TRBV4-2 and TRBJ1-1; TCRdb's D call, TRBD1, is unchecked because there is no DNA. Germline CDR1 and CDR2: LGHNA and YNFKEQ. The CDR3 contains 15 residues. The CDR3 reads CASSQDSSGATEAFF.

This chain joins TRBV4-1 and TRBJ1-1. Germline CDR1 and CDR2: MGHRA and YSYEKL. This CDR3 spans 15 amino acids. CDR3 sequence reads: CASSLSGGGNTEAFF.

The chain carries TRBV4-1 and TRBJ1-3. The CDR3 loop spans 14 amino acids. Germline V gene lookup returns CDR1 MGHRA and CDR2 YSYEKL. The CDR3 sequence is CASSFTAEGNTIYF.

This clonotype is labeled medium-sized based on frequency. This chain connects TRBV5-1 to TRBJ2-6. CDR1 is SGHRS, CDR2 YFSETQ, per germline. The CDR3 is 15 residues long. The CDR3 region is CASSAGGAGANVLTF.

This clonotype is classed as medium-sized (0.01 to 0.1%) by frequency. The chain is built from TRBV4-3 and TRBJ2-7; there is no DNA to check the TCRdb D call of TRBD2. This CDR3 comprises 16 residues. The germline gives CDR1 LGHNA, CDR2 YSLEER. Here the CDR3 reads CASSQDTLAGAYEQYF.

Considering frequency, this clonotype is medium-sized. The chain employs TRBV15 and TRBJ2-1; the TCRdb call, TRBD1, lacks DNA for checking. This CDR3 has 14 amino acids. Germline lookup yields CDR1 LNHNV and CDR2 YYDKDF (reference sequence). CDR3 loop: CATSRQTGSNEQFF.

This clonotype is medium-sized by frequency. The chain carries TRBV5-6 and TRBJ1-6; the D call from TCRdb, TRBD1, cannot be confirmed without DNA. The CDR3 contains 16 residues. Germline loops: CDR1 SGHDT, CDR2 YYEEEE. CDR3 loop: CASSLLRGDYNSPLHF.

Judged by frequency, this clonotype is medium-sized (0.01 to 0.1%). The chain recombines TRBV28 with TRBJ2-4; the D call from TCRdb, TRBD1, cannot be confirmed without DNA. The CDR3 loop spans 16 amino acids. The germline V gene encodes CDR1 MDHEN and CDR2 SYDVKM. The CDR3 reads CASSLGTGVHKNIQYF. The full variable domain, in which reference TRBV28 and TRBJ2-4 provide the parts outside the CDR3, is DVKVTQSSRYLVKRTGEKVFLECVQDMDHENMFWYRQDPGLGLRLIYFSYDVKMKEKGDIPEGYSVSREKKERFSLILESASTNQTSMYLCASSLGTGVHKNIQYFGAGTRLSVL.

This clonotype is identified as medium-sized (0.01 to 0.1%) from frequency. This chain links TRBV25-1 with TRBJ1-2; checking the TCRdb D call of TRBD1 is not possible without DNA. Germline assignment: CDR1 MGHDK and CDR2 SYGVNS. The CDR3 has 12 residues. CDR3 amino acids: CASSESGVGYTF.

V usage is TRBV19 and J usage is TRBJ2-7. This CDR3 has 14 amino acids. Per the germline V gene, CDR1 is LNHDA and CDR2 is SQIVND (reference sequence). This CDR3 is CASSILLTVHEQYF.

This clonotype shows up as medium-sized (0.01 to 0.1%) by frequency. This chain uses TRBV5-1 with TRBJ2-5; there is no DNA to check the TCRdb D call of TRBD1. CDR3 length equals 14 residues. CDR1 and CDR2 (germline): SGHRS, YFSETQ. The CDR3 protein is CASSLLPGVETQYF.

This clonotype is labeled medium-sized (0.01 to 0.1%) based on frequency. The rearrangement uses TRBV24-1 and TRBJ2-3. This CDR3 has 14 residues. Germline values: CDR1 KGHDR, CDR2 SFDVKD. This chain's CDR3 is CATSVATSTDTQYF.